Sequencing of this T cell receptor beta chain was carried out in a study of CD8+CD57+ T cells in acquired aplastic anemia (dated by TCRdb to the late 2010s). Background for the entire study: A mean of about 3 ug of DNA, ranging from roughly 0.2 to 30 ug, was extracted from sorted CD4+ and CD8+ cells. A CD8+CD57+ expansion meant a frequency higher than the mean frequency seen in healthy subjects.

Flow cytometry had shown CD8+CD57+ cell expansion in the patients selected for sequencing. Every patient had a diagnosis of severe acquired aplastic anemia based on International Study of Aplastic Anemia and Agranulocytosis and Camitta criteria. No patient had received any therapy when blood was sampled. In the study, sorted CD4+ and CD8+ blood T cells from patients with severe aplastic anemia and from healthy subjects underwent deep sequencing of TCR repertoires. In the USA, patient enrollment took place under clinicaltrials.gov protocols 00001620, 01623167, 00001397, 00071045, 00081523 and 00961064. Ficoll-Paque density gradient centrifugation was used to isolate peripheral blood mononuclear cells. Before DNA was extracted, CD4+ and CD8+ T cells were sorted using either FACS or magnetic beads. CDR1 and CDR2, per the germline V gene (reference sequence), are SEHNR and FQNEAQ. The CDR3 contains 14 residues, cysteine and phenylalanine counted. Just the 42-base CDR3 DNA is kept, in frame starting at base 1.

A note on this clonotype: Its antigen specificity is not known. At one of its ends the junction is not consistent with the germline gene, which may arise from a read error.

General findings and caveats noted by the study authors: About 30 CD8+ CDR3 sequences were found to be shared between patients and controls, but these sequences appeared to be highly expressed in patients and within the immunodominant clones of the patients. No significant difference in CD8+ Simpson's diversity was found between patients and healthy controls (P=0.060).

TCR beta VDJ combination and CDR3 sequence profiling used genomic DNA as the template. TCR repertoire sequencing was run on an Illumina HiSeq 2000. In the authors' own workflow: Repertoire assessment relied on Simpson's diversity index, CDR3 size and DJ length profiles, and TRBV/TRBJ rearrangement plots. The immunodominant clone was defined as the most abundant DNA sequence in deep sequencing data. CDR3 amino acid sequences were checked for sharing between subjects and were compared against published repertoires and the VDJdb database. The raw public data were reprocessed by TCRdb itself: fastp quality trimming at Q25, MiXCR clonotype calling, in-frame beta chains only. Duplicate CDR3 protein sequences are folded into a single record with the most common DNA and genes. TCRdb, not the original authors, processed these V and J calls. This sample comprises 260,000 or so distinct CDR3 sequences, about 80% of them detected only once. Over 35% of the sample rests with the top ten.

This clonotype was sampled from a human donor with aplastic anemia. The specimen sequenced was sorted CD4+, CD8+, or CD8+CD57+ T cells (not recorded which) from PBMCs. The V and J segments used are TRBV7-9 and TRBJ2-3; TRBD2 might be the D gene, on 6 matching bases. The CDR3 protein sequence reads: CASSDGGSHEQQFF. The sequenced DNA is TGTGCCAGCAGTGATGGGGGGAGCCATGAGCAGCAGTTCTTT.